The 23 T cell receptor beta chains in this list originate from one sample, sequenced in a study of T cells in localized non-small cell lung cancer. Clones were sequenced by immunoSEQ multiplex PCR, and TCRdb holds only the in-frame ones, with some missing. This table has roughly 72,000 clones, about 90% appearing once. The sample in question was peripheral blood, obtained before any cancer treatment. These receptors all stem from a male donor aged 60 or over with stage III squamous cell lung carcinoma.

V is TRBV29-1 and J is TRBJ2-2; D gene ambiguous. The germline V gene encodes CDR1 SQVTM and CDR2 ANQGSEA. The CDR3 extends over 13 amino acids. V was trimmed by 2 bases and J by 7 bases, leaving 11 bases between them. CDR3 sequence reads: CSVEPRVGGELFF. DNA of the CDR3: TGCAGCGTTGAACCGAGAGTAGGCGGGGAGCTGTTTTTT.

The chain recombines TRBV30 with TRBJ2-5; D tentatively fits TRBD1 or TRBD2 (6 bases each). The CDR3 sequence is 15 residues long. Trimming removed 2 bases at V and 4 bases at J, with 17 bases between. CDR1 and CDR2 from the germline V gene are GTSNPN and SVGIG (reference sequence). This CDR3 is CAWSFKGGMGETQYF. The CDR3 DNA reads TGTGCCTGGAGTTTCAAGGGGGGCATGGGAGAGACCCAGTACTTC.

The chain uses TRBV29-1 and TRBJ2-3, with D perhaps matching TRBD1 (6 bases). V was trimmed by 4 bases and J by 1 base, leaving 9 bases between them. CDR1 is SQVTM, CDR2 ANQGSEA, per germline. The CDR3 contains 13 residues. CDR3 bases: TGCAGCGTTGCAGGGGTGGGCACAGATACGCAGTATTTT. Its translation: CSVAGVGTDTQYF.

The rearrangement uses TRBV4-2 and TRBJ1-6, with 10 positions matching TRBD1. The CDR3 runs to 16 residues. V lost 3 bases to trimming and J lost 9 bases; unmatched junction nucleotides: 8. The germline CDR1 and CDR2 sequences are LGHNA and YNFKEQ. The CDR3 region has the DNA TGTGCCAGCAGCCAGGAACCGGGACAGGGGATTTCACCCCTCCACTTT. This encodes CASSQEPGQGISPLHF.

The V gene is TRBV19, the J gene TRBJ2-3; D gene ambiguous. CDR1 and CDR2 (germline): LNHDA, SQIVND (reference sequence). Trimming stripped 2 bases from V and 2 bases from J, with 17 bases between. The CDR3 runs 17 residues. This CDR3 is CASSIRPARVPTDTQYF. The CDR3 DNA reads TGTGCCAGTAGTATAAGGCCAGCAAGGGTTCCCACAGATACGCAGTATTTT.

This chain joins TRBV13 and TRBJ1-3, with TRBD1 as a possible D gene (6 bases). This CDR3 has 14 residues. Per germline, CDR1 PRHDT and CDR2 FYEKMQ (reference sequence). V lost 4 bases, J lost 6 bases, and 13 bases lay in between. CDR3 in amino acids: CASSSWRGANTIYF. CDR3 nucleotides: TGTGCCAGCAGCTCCTGGAGGGGGGCAAACACCATATATTTT.

The chain joins TRBV29-1 to TRBJ2-5; 8 nucleotides match TRBD2. Germline V gene sequence: CDR1 SQVTM, CDR2 ANQGSEA. V lost 4 bases, J lost 2 bases, and 6 bases stayed unmatched. The CDR3 covers 14 residues. CDR3 nucleotides: TGCAGCGTTGGGGCCGGGGGGGTTCAAGAGACCCAGTACTTC. It translates to CSVGAGGVQETQYF.

This clone was observed once. The chain carries TRBV4-3 and TRBJ1-2, with D hard to call. Germline CDR1 and CDR2: LGHNA and YSLEER. The V gene lost 0 bases and the J gene lost 3 bases, with 11 bases spanning the gap. The length of the CDR3 is 15 residues. This chain's CDR3 is CASSQDTLVDYGYTF. CDR3 bases: TGCGCCAGCAGCCAAGACACCCTGGTTGACTATGGCTACACCTTC.

V is TRBV4-2 and J is TRBJ1-2; 8 bases fit TRBD1. Germline V gene lookup returns CDR1 LGHNA and CDR2 YNFKEQ. The V and J ends lost 4 bases and 8 bases, in that order; junction bases with no gene match: 12. The CDR3 has 15 amino acids. The CDR3: CASSRDRDRRGGYTF. CDR3 sequence (DNA): TGTGCCAGCAGCCGGGACCGGGACAGGCGGGGCGGCTACACCTTC.

The chain combines TRBV15 with TRBJ1-2; 9 bases align to TRBD1. CDR3 length: 14 amino acids. CDR1 and CDR2 (germline): LNHNV, YYDKDF (reference sequence). V shed 5 bases and J 5 bases; nucleotides not matched to a gene: 6. The CDR3, as DNA: TGTGCCACCAGCCCCTTGACAGGGGGGTATGGCTACACCTTC. Its protein is CATSPLTGGYGYTF.

The genes are TRBV5-1 and TRBJ2-2; D possibly corresponds to TRBD2 (5 bases). Trimming left V 3 bases short and J 8 bases short, with 11 bases between. Looked up from germline, CDR1 is SGHRS and CDR2 is YFSETQ. The CDR3 consists of 13 residues. The DNA of the CDR3 is TGCGCCAGCAGCTCCCTCGGGGAGGGGGAGCTGTTTTTT. This translates into CASSSLGEGELFF.

Details on this clone: The same CDR3 arises from other DNA sequences in this sample as well. This sequence joins TRBV27 and TRBJ1-4; D gene unclear. The CDR3 totals 13 residues. Germline loops: CDR1 MNHEY, CDR2 SMNVEV (reference sequence). Trimming took off 3 bases at V and 3 bases at J, with 5 bases between the two ends. The CDR3 sequence: CASSFQPNEKLFF. The CDR3 coding sequence is TGTGCCAGCAGTTTCCAGCCTAATGAAAAACTGTTTTTT.

The gene calls are TRBV11-2 and TRBJ2-3; perhaps TRBD2 as D (5 bases). The germline V gene encodes CDR1 SGHAT and CDR2 FQNNGV. V lost 5 bases to trimming and J lost 9 bases, with 18 bases between them. The CDR3 is 14 amino acids. Written as DNA, the CDR3 is TGTGCCAGCAGCCGGAGAGAAGGAGGAAGAACGCAGTATTTT. Its translation: CASSRREGGRTQYF.

V gene TRBV19 combines with J gene TRBJ1-4; D gene uncertain. The V gene lost 5 bases and the J gene lost 5 bases, with 15 bases spanning the gap. This CDR3 region has 15 residues. The germline V gene encodes CDR1 LNHDA and CDR2 SQIVND (reference sequence). CDR3 amino acids: CASSLRPGSNEKLFF. In nucleotides, the CDR3 is TGTGCCAGTAGTCTCCGGCCGGGGTCAAATGAAAAACTGTTTTTT.

V is TRBV6-1 and J is TRBJ2-7; unclear D gene. Trimming removed 2 bases from V and 4 bases from J, with 18 bases in between. Germline values: CDR1 MNHNS, CDR2 SASEGT. The length of the CDR3 is 16 residues. CDR3 nucleotide sequence: TGTGCCAGCAGTGAACCCTTCTCGACGGGCATTTACGAGCAGTACGTC. Translated, it gives CASSEPFSTGIYEQYV.

The CDR3 nucleotides read TGTGCCAGCAGCTCTTATCAGGGAAATGGCTACACCTTC. Translation: CASSSYQGNGYTF. The rearrangement joins TRBV7-2 to TRBJ1-2, with TRBD1 as a possible D gene (5 bases). CDR1 SGHTA and CDR2 FQGNSA come from the germline V gene. Trimming stripped 4 bases from V and 6 bases from J, with 12 bases between. The CDR3 spans 13 residues.

The rearrangement uses TRBV7-2 and TRBJ2-2; 9 nucleotides line up with TRBD1. The CDR3 spans 15 residues. Germline V CDR1 and CDR2: SGHTA, FQGNSA. The junction had 8 bases not matched to a gene; V was cut back by 5 bases and J by 7 bases. This CDR3 reads CASSPYRGRVGELFF. CDR3 bases: TGTGCCAGCAGCCCCTACAGGGGGCGCGTCGGGGAGCTGTTTTTT.

This sequence joins TRBV18 and TRBJ2-1, with 8 bases matching TRBD1. This CDR3 has 15 amino acids. V lost 3 bases to trimming and J lost 7 bases; unmatched junction nucleotides: 8. Germline values: CDR1 KGHSH, CDR2 LQKENI. CDR3 amino acids: CASSPLEDRGNEQFF. The CDR3, as DNA: TGTGCCAGCTCACCCCTCGAAGACAGGGGAAATGAGCAGTTCTTC.

The V call is TRBV28, the J call TRBJ1-2; D gene unclear. CDR1 is MDHEN and CDR2 is SYDVKM in the germline V gene. CDR3 size: 13 residues. V was pared by 2 bases and J by 2 bases, with 6 bases between. Written as DNA, the CDR3 is TGTGCCAGCAGTTTAGACAAGAACTATGGCTACACCTTC. Protein: CASSLDKNYGYTF.

CDR3 protein: CASSLSRAYNEQFF. In DNA, the CDR3 is TGTGCCAGCAGCTTGAGCAGGGCCTACAATGAGCAGTTCTTC. This chain uses TRBV7-2 with TRBJ2-1, with D perhaps TRBD1 (5 bases). There are 14 residues in the CDR3. Germline V gives CDR1 SGHTA, CDR2 FQGNSA. Trimming stripped 3 bases from V and 2 bases from J, with 8 bases between.

This clone was picked up one time. This chain's CDR3 is CASSPGRGRYTGELFF. The CDR3 nucleotides read TGTGCCAGCAGCCCAGGACGGGGAAGGTACACCGGGGAGCTGTTTTTT. The rearrangement links TRBV7-2 to TRBJ2-2; D may be TRBD2 (5 bases). The CDR3 runs to 16 residues. CDR1 and CDR2 (germline): SGHTA, FQGNSA. V was clipped by 5 bases and J by 3 bases, with 16 bases between them.

The V call is TRBV7-9, the J call TRBJ1-2; a possible D gene is TRBD1 (6 bases). Germline V gene lookup returns CDR1 SEHNR and CDR2 FQNEAQ (reference sequence). Between the trimmed V and J ends, which lost 5 bases and 2 bases, there was a span of 12 bases. The CDR3 runs 14 residues. The CDR3 DNA is TGTGCCAGCAGCCCGAACAGGGAAAACTATGGCTACACCTTC. Amino acid sequence: CASSPNRENYGYTF.

The chain employs TRBV7-2 and TRBJ2-7, with a tentative D call TRBD1 (6 bases). Germline V CDR1 and CDR2: SGHTA, FQGNSA. The ends were cut back, 5 bases at V and 7 bases at J, with 15 bases in the middle. This CDR3 has 13 amino acids. The CDR3 region has the DNA TGTGCCAGCAGCCGCCCCGGGACACCGGAGCAGTACTTC. Protein product: CASSRPGTPEQYF.